The 4 T cell receptor beta chains presented below share a single source sample, sequenced in a study of monozygotic twins with inflammatory bowel disease (dated by TCRdb to between 2019 and 2020). The method behind the library was 5' RACE. TCRdb records Illumina HiSeq 2500 as the sequencer. Once TCRdb had reprocessed the reads, it stored one entry per CDR3 protein sequence and supplied no DNA. This sample's table carries a few hundred thousand distinct CDR3 sequences. 1.6% of the sample is taken by the ten largest. The sequenced sample consisted of blood. The receptors were gathered from a human donor with ulcerative colitis or Crohn's disease, or a healthy co-twin of an affected twin (not recorded which).

This chain joins TRBV6-5 and TRBJ1-5. Germline values: CDR1 MNHEY, CDR2 SVGAGI. The CDR3 covers 13 residues. CDR3 region: CASSNTVNQPQHF.

CDR3 in amino acids: CASSPSEITEAFF. J is TRBJ1-1 and V is TRBV6-6; TCRdb indicates TRBD1, and absent DNA this call remains unverified. Germline CDR1 is MNHNY and CDR2 is SVGAGI (reference sequence). CDR3 length equals 13 residues.

The genes are TRBV18 and TRBJ2-7; TCRdb's D call of TRBD2 is untestable without DNA. Germline V gene data show CDR1 as KGHSH and CDR2 as LQKENI. CDR3 length: 14 residues. CDR3 residues: CASSPQPGRYEQYF. The complete variable domain, with remaining parts taken from reference TRBV18 and TRBJ2-7, reads NAGVMQNPRHLVRRRGQEARLRCSPMKGHSHVYWYRQLPEEGLKFMVYLQKENIIDESGMPKERFSAEFPKEGPSILRIQQVVRGDSAAYFCASSPQPGRYEQYFGPGTRLTVT.

The J gene is TRBJ2-3, the V gene TRBV2. The CDR3 has 15 residues. Germline loops: CDR1 SNHLY, CDR2 FYNNEI. CDR3 sequence reads: CANKKWAVSTDTQYF.